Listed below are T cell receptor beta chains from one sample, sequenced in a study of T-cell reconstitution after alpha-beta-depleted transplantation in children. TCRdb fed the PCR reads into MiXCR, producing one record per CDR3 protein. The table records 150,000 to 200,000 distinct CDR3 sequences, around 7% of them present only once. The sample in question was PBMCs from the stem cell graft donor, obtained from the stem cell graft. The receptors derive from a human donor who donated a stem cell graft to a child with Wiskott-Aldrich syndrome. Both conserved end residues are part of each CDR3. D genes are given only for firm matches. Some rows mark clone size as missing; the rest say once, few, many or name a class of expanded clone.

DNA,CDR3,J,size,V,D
TGTGCCAGCAGCGCGTCTAGCGGGACATTCTTCCAAGAGACCCAGTACTTC,CASSASSGTFFQETQYF,TRBJ2-5,many,TRBV9,TRBD2
TGTGCCAGCTCACCGGGCTCCCCTGGGGCCAAAAACATTCAGTACTTC,CASSPGSPGAKNIQYF,TRBJ2-4,many,TRBV18,.
TGCAGTGCTAGTAAGGATAGGGCCTATGAGGGCTACACCTTC,CSASKDRAYEGYTF,TRBJ1-2,many,TRBV20-1,.
TGTGCCATCGGGAGGCCTCACGACAGGGAAGAGACCCAGTACTTC,CAIGRPHDREETQYF,TRBJ2-5,.,TRBV10-3,.
TGTGCCAGCAGCTTAGCCCCTGGACGGGACGAGCAGTACTTC,CASSLAPGRDEQYF,TRBJ2-7,many,TRBV7-6,.
TGCGCCAGCAGCTTGATCGGTTCGTACCAAGAGACCCAGTACTTC,CASSLIGSYQETQYF,TRBJ2-5,.,TRBV5-1,.
TGTGCCAGCACCACAAACCCCAGTGCCAATGAGCAGTTCTTC,CASTTNPSANEQFF,TRBJ2-1,few,TRBV7-7,.
TGTGCCTGGAGTGGAATAGCGGGCAACAATGAGCAGTTCTTC,CAWSGIAGNNEQFF,TRBJ2-1,.,TRBV30,TRBD2
TGTGCCATCAGTGTATCGGGGGGCGCAGGTGGCTACACCTTC,CAISVSGGAGGYTF,TRBJ1-2,.,TRBV10-3,.
TGTGCCAGCTCACGGGCAGGGGGCGTAGACTATGGCTACACCTTC,CASSRAGGVDYGYTF,TRBJ1-2,few,TRBV18,TRBD1
TGTGCCAGCAGCTCCGGACCGGCCAACACTGAAGCTTTCTTT,CASSSGPANTEAFF,TRBJ1-1,many,TRBV7-9,.
TGTGCCAGCAGAAGAACCAGGCTTTACAATGAGCAGTTCTTC,CASRRTRLYNEQFF,TRBJ2-1,many,TRBV7-8,.
TGTGCCAGCACCTCGGGGATTTCCTATGGCTACACCTTC,CASTSGISYGYTF,TRBJ1-2,many,TRBV6-1,.
TGTGCCAGCAGTACGCGGGGGGGCCTTTTAGAGACCCAGTACTTC,CASSTRGGLLETQYF,TRBJ2-5,many,TRBV12-3/TRBV12-4,TRBD2
TGTGCCAGCAGTTTAAGTGGGGACAACACTGAAGCTTTCTTT,CASSLSGDNTEAFF,TRBJ1-1,many,TRBV12-3/TRBV12-4,.
TGCAGCGTTGTCAGCGGAGGAGAGACCCAGTACTTC,CSVVSGGETQYF,TRBJ2-5,few,TRBV29-1,.
TGTGCCACCCGGGCGGACGGCCAGGATGAGCAGTTCTTC,CATRADGQDEQFF,TRBJ2-1,many,TRBV24-1,.
TGCAGCGTTGTTGGACAAAACATTCAGTACTTC,CSVVGQNIQYF,TRBJ2-4,few,TRBV29-1,.
TGTGCCAGCTCACCTACGTCCAGCTCCTACAATGAGCAGTTCTTC,CASSPTSSSYNEQFF,TRBJ2-1,many,TRBV18,.
TGCGCCAGCAGCCGAGATCCCCTCGGACAGGGAGTGAACACTGAAGCTTTCTTT,CASSRDPLGQGVNTEAFF,TRBJ1-1,few,TRBV5-1,TRBD1
TGTGCCAGCAGCTTCGCCGGAGATAGCAATCAGCCCCAGCATTTT,CASSFAGDSNQPQHF,TRBJ1-5,many,TRBV7-9,.
TGCAGCGCGACTAGCGGGTTTTACGAGCAGTACTTC,CSATSGFYEQYF,TRBJ2-7,many,TRBV29-1,TRBD2
TGTGCCAGCAGCCAAGTTGGGACTAGCGGCGCGAACACCGGGGAGCTGTTTTTT,CASSQVGTSGANTGELFF,TRBJ2-2,many,TRBV3-1,TRBD2
TGTGCCAGCAGCTTGCAGTTACCGGAGGGGACTGAAGCTTTCTTT,CASSLQLPEGTEAFF,TRBJ1-1,.,TRBV11-2,.